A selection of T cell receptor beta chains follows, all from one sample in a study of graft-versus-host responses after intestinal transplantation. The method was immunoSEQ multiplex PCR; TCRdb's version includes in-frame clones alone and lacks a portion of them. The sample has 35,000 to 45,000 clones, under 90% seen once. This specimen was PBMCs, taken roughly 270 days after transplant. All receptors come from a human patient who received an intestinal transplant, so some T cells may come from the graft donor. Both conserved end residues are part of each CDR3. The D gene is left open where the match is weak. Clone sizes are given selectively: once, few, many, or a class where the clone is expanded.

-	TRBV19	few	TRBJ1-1	CASNRVLQGMNTEAFF	TGTGCCAGTAATAGGGTTTTGCAGGGGATGAACACTGAAGCTTTCTTT
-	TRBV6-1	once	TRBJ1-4	CASARGGAGNEKLFF	TGTGCCAGTGCCAGGGGCGGGGCGGGGAATGAAAAACTGTTTTTT
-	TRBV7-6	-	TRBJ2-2	CASSLTGADTGELFF	TGTGCCAGCAGCTTAACGGGGGCGGATACCGGGGAGCTGTTTTTT
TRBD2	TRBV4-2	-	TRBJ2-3	CASSQDSGGADTQYF	TGTGCCAGCAGCCAAGATAGCGGGGGGGCAGATACGCAGTATTTT
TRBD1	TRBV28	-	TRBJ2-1	CASSLTGVDEQFF	TGTGCCAGCAGCCTAACAGGGGTAGATGAGCAGTTCTTC
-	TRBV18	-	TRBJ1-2	CASSNRDRYGYTF	TGTGCCAGCTCAAACAGAGACCGCTATGGCTACACCTTC
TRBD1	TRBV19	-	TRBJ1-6	CASHPGGNSPLHF	TGTGCCAGCCACCCAGGGGGGAATTCACCCCTCCACTTT
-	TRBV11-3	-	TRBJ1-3	CASQEDPGNTIYF	TGTGCCAGCCAAGAGGACCCCGGAAACACCATATATTTT
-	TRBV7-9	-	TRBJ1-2	CASSSHPSRGPGRNGYTF	TGTGCCAGCAGCTCCCACCCCTCTCGAGGGCCGGGAAGGAATGGCTACACCTTC
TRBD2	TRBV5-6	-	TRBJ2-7	CASDIAGGHHEQYF	TGTGCCAGCGATATAGCGGGGGGGCATCACGAGCAGTACTTC
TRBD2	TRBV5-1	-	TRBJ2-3	CASSLVFSGGDTQYF	TGCGCCAGCAGCTTGGTATTTAGCGGGGGGGATACGCAGTATTTT
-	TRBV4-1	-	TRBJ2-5	CASSQDREETQYF	TGCGCCAGCAGCCAAGATAGGGAAGAGACCCAGTACTTC
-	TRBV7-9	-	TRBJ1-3	CASSSVSGNTIYF	TGTGCCAGCAGCTCTGTCTCTGGAAACACCATATATTTT
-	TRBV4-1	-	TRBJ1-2	CASSQDSRTDIYGYTF	TGCGCCAGCAGCCAAGACAGCCGGACAGACATTTATGGCTACACCTTC
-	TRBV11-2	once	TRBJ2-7	CASGSLWYEQYF	TGTGCCAGCGGATCCCTTTGGTACGAGCAGTACTTC
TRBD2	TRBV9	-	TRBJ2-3	CASSAPGTSGGPGDTQYF	TGTGCCAGCAGCGCACCTGGGACTAGCGGGGGGCCGGGGGATACGCAGTATTTT
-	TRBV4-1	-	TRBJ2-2	CASSQLLEAGELFF	TGCGCCAGCAGCCAACTCCTGGAGGCCGGGGAGCTGTTTTTT
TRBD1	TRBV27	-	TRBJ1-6	CASSLTGQGRRYSDSPLHF	TGTGCCAGCAGTTTAACGGGACAGGGGCGCCGGTACTCAGATTCACCCCTCCACTTT
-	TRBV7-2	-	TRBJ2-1	CASSLTVRAVFF	TGTGCCAGCAGCTTAACGGTCAGGGCTGTGTTCTTC
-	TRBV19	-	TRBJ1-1	CASTDSPNTEAFF	TGTGCCAGTACCGACAGTCCGAACACTGAAGCTTTCTTT
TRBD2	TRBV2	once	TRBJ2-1	CASVLAGVTEQFF	TGTGCCAGTGTTCTAGCGGGGGTAACTGAGCAGTTCTTC
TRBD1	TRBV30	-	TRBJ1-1	CAWSRDRNTEAFF	TGTGCCTGGAGTCGGGACAGGAACACTGAAGCTTTCTTT